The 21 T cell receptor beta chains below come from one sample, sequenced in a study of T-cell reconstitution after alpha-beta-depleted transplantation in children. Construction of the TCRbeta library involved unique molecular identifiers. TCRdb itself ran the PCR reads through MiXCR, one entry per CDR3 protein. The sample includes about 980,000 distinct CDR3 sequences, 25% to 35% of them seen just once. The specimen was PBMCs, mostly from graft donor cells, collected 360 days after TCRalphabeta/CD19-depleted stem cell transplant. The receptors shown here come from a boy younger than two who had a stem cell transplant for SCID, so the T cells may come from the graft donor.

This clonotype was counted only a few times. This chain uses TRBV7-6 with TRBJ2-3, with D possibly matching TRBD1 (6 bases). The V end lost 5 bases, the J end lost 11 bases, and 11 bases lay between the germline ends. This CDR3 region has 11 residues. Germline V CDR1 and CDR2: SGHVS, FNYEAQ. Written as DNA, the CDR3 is TGTGCCAGCAGCAATATAGGGGGGCAGTATTTT. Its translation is CASSNIGGQYF.

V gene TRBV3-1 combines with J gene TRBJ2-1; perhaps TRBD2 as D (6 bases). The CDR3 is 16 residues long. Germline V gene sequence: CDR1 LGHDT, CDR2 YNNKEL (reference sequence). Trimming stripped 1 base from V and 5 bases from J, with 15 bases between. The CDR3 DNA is TGTGCCAGCAGCCAAGGGAGCGCGGGGAAGGACAATGAGCAGTTCTTC. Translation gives CASSQGSAGKDNEQFF.

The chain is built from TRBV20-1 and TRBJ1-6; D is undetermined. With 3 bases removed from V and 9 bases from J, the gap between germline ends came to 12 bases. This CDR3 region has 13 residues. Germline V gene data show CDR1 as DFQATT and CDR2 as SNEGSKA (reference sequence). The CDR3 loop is CSASSASVSPLHF. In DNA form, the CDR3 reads TGCAGTGCTAGTTCCGCTAGCGTTTCACCCCTCCACTTT.

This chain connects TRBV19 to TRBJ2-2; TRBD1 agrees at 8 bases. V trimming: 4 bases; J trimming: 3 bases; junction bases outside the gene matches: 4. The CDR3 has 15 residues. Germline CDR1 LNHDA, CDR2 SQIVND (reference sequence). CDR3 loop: CASSTGGTYTGELFF. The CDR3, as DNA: TGTGCCAGTAGTACAGGGGGCACGTACACCGGGGAGCTGTTTTTT.

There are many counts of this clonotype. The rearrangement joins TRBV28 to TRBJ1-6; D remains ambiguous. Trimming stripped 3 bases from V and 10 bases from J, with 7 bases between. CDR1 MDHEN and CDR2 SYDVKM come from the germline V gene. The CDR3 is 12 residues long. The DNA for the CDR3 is TGTGCCAGCAGTTTGTCCCTCTCACCCCTCCACTTT. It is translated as CASSLSLSPLHF. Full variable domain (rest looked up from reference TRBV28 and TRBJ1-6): DVKVTQSSRYLVKRTGEKVFLECVQDMDHENMFWYRQDPGLGLRLIYFSYDVKMKEKGDIPEGYSVSREKKERFSLILESASTNQTSMYLCASSLSLSPLHFGNGTRLTVT.

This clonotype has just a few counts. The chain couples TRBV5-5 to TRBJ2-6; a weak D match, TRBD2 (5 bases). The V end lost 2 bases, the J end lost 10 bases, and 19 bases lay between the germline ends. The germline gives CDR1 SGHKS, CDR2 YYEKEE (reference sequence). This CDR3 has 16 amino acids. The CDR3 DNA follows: TGTGCCAGCAGCTTTGGCACCCGCGGAGGTTCAAACGTCCTGACTTTC. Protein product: CASSFGTRGGSNVLTF.

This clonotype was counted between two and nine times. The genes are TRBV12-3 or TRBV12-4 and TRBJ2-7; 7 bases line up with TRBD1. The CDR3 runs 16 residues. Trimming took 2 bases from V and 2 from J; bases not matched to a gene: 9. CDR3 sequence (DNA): TGTGCCAGCAGTTTAAGGGACAGTGAACTTACCTACGAGCAGTACTTC. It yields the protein CASSLRDSELTYEQYF.

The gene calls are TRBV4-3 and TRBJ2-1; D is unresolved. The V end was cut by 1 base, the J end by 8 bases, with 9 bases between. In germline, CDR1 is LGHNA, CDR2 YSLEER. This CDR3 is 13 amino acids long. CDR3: CASSQVPADEQFF. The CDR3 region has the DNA TGCGCCAGCAGCCAAGTTCCAGCTGATGAGCAGTTCTTC.

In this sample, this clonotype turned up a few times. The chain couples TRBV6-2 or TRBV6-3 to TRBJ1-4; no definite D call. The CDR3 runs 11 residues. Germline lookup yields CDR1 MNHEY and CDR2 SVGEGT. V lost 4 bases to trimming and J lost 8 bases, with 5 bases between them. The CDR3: CASSSLEKLFF. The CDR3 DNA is TGTGCCAGCAGTTCTCTCGAAAAACTGTTTTTT.

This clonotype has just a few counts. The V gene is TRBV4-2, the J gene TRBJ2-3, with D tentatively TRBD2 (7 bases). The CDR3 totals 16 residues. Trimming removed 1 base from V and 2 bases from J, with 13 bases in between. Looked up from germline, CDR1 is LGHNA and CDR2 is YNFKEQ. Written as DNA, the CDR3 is TGTGCCAGCAGCCAAGTAGGCGGGGGCAACACAGATACGCAGTATTTT. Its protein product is CASSQVGGGNTDTQYF.

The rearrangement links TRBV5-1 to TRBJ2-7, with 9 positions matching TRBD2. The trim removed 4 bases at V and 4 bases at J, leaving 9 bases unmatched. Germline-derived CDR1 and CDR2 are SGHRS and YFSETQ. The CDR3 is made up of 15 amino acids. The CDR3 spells CASSMGTSLGYEQYF. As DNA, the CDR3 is TGCGCCAGCAGCATGGGGACTAGCTTGGGGTACGAGCAGTACTTC.

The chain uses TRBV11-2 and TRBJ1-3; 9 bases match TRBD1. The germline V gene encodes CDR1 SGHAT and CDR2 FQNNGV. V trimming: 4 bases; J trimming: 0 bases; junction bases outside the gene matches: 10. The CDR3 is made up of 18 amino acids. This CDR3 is CASSSPGTGKPSGNTIYF. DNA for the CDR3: TGTGCCAGCAGCTCCCCCGGGACAGGGAAACCCTCTGGAAACACCATATATTTT.

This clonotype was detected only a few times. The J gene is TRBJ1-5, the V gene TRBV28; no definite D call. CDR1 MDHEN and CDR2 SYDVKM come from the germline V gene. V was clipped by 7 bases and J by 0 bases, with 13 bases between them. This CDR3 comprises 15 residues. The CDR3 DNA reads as TGTGCCAGCACCTTGACGGGATATAGCAATCAGCCCCAGCATTTT. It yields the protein CASTLTGYSNQPQHF.

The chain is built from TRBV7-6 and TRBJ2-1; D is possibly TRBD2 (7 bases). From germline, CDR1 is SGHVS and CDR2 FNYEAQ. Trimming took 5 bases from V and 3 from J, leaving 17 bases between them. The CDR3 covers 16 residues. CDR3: CASSTSWGGHYNEQFF. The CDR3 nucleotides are TGTGCCAGCAGCACCTCATGGGGGGGCCACTACAATGAGCAGTTCTTC.

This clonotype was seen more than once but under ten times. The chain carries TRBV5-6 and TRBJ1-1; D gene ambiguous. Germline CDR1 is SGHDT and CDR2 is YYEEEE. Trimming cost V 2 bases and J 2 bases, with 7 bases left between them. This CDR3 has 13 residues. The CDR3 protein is CASSFVDNTEAFF. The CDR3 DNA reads TGTGCCAGCAGCTTTGTGGACAACACTGAAGCTTTCTTT. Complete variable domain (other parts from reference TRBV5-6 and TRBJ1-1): DAGVTQSPTHLIKTRGQQVTLRCSPKSGHDTVSWYQQALGQGPQFIFQYYEEEERQRGNFPDRFSGHQFPNYSSELNVNALLLGDSALYLCASSFVDNTEAFFGQGTRLTVV.

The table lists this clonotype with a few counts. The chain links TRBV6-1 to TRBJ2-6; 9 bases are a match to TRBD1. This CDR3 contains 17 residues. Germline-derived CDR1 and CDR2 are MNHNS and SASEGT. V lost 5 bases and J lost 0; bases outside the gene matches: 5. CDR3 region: CASSRTGVTSGANVLTF. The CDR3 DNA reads TGTGCCAGCAGTCGGACAGGGGTTACCTCTGGGGCCAACGTCCTGACTTTC.

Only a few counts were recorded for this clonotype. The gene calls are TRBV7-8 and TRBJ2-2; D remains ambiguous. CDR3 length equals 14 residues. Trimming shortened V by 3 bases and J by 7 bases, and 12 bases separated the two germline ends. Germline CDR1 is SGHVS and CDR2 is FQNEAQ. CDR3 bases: TGTGCCAGCAGCTTTGCCCGCCTGGGCGGGGAGCTGTTTTTT. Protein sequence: CASSFARLGGELFF.

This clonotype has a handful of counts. The CDR3 here is CATSDFRPRNQPQHF. The CDR3 coding sequence is TGTGCCACCAGTGATTTCCGACCGCGCAATCAGCCCCAGCATTTT. The gene calls are TRBV24-1 and TRBJ1-5; no reliable D call. This CDR3 is 15 amino acids long. Germline values: CDR1 KGHDR, CDR2 SFDVKD. The V end lost 1 base, the J end lost 2 bases, and 8 bases lay between the germline ends.

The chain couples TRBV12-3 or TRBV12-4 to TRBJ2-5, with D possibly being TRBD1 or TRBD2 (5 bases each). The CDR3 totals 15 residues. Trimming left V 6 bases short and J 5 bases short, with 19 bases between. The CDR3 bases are TGTGCCAGCAGCTATACCGACGGGGCCCGGGAGACCCAGTACTTC. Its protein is CASSYTDGARETQYF.

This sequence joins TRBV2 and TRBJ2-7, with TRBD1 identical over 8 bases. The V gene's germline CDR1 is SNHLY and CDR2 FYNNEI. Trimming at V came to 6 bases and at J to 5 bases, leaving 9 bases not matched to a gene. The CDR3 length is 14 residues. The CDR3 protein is CASRLTGGRHEQYF. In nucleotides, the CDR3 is TGTGCCAGCAGATTAACAGGGGGACGCCACGAGCAGTACTTC.

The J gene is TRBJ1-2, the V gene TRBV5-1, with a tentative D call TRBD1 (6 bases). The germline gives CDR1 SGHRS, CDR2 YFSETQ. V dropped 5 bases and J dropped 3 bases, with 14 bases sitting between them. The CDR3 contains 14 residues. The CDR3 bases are TGCGCCAGCAGACTAACAGGGAGCTACTATGGCTACACCTTC. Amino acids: CASRLTGSYYGYTF.